This T cell receptor (beta chain) was captured in a study of T-cell memory formation after mild COVID-19. Notes on the study in general: Mainly in CM and EM were contracting CD4+ clones; CD8+ were in EMRA.

V lost 4 bases, J lost 0 bases, and 13 bases lay in between. The CDR3 spans 15 residues. CDR1 is SGHRS, CDR2 YFSETQ, per germline. On this clonotype: The antigen is unknown.

TCRdb fed the 5' RACE reads into MiXCR, producing one record per CDR3 protein. The profile shows fewer than 200,000 distinct CDR3 sequences, 20% to 25% of them singletons. The origin of this receptor is an adult woman who had mild COVID-19 (a few samples of this study predate the infection). Cell type and time point are not known. This chain links TRBV5-1 with TRBJ1-2, with D perhaps matching TRBD1 (6 bases). The sequencing input was PBMCs or a T cell subset sorted from them (not recorded which). The CDR3 nucleotides are TGCGCCAGCAGCCCTATTGACAGGACTAACTATGGCTACACCTTC. Its protein is CASSPIDRTNYGYTF.